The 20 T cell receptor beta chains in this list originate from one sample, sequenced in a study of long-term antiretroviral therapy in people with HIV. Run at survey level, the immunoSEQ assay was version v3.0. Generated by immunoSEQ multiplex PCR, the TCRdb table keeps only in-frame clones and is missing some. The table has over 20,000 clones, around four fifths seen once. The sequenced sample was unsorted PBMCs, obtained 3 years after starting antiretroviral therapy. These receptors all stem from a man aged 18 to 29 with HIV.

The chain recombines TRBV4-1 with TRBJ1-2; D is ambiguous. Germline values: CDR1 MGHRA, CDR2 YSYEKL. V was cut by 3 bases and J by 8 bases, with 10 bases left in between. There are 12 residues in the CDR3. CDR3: CASSQYGMGYTF. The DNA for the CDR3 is TGCGCCAGCAGCCAGTACGGCATGGGCTACACCTTC.

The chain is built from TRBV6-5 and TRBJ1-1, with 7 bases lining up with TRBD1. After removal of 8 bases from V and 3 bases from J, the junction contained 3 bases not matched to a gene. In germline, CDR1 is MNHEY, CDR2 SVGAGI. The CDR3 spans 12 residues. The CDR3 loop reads CASRTGDTEAFF. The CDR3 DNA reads TGTGCCAGCCGGACAGGAGACACTGAAGCTTTCTTT.

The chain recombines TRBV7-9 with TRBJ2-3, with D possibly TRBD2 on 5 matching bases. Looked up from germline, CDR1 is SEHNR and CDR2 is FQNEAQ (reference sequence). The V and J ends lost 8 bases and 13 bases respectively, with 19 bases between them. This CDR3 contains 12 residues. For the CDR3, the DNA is TGTGCCAGCGGCGGGCCGAGCTTTAAGAAGTATTTT. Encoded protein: CASGGPSFKKYF.

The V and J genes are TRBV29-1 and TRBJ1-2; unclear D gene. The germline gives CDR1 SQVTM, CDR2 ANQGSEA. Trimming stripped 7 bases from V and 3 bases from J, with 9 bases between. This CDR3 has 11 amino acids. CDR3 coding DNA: TGCAGCGGTGGAGGACACTATGGCTACACCTTC. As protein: CSGGGHYGYTF.

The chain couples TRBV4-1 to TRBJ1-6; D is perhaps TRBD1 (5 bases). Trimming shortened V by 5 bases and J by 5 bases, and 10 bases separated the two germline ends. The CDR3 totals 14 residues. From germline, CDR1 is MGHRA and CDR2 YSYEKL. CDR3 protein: CASSSWDDNSPLHF. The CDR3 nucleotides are TGCGCCAGCAGCTCCTGGGACGATAATTCACCCCTCCACTTT.

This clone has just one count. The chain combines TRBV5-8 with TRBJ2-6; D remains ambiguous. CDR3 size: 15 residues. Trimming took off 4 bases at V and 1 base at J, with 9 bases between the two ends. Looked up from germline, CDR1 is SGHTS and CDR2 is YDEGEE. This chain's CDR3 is CASSQSLSGANVLTF. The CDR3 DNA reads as TGTGCCAGCAGCCAAAGTTTATCTGGGGCCAACGTCCTGACTTTC.

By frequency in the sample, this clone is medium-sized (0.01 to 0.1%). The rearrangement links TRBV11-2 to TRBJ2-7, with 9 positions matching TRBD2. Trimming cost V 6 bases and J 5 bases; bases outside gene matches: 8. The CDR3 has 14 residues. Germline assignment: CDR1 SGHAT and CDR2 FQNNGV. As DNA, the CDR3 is TGTGCCAGCAGGGGGGGGACTAGCAGGCACGAGCAGTACTTC. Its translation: CASRGGTSRHEQYF. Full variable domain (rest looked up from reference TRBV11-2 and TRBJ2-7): EAGVAQSPRYKIIEKRQSVAFWCNPISGHATLYWYQQILGQGPKLLIQFQNNGVVDDSQLPKDRFSAERLKGVDSTLKIQPAKLEDSAVYLCASRGGTSRHEQYFGPGTRLTVT.

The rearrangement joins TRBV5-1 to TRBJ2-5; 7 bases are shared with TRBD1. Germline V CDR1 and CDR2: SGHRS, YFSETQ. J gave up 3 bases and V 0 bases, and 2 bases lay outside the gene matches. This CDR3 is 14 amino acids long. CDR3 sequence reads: CASSLGQGKETQYF. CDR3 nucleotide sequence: TGCGCCAGCAGCTTGGGACAGGGAAAAGAGACCCAGTACTTC. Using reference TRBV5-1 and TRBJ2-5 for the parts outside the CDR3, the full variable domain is KAGVTQTPRYLIKTRGQQVTLSCSPISGHRSVSWYQQTPGQGLQFLFEYFSETQRNKGNFPGRFSGRQFSNSRSEMNVSTLELGDSALYLCASSLGQGKETQYFGPGTRLLVL.

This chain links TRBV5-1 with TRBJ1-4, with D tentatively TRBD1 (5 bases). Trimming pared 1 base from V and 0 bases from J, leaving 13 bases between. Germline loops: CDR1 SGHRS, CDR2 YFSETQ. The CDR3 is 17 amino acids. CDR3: CASSLQPGGATNEKLFF. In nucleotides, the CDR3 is TGCGCCAGCAGCTTGCAACCGGGAGGGGCAACTAATGAAAAACTGTTTTTT.

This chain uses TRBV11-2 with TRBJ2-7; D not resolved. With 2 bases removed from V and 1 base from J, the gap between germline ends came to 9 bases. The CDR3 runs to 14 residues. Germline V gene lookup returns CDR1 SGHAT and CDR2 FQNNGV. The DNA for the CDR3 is TGTGCCAGCAGCTTAAATAGAAATTCCTACGAGCAGTACTTC. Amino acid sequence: CASSLNRNSYEQYF.

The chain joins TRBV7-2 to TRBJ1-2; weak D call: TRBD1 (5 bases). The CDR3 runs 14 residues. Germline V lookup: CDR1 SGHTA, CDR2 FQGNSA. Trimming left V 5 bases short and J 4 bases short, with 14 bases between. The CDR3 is CASSPGGEVYGYTF. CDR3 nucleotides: TGTGCCAGCAGCCCGGGGGGGGAAGTCTATGGCTACACCTTC.

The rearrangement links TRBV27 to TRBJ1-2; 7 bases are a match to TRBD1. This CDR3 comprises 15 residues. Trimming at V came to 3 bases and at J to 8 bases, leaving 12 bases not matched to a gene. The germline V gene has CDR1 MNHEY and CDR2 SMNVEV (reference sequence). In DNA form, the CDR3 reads TGTGCCAGCAGTTTGGGACAGTTCGGGGTCGGGGGCTACACCTTC. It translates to CASSLGQFGVGGYTF.

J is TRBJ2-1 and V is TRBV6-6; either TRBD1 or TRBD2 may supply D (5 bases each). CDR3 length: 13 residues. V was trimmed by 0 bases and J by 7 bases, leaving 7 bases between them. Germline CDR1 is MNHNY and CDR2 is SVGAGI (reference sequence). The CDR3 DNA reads TGTGCCAGCAGTTACTCAGGGGAGAATGAGCAGTTCTTC. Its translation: CASSYSGENEQFF.

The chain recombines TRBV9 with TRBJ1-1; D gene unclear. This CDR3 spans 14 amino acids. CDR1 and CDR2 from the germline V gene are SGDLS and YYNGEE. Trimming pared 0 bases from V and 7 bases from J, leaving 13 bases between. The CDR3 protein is CASSVVTDLNEAFF. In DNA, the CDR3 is TGTGCCAGCAGCGTAGTAACGGATCTTAATGAAGCTTTCTTT.

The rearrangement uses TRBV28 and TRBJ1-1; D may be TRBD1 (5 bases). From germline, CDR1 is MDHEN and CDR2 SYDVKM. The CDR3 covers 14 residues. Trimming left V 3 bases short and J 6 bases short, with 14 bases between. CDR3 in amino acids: CASSFRGYDPEAFF. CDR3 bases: TGTGCCAGCAGTTTCCGGGGCTACGATCCTGAAGCTTTCTTT.

The CDR3: CASSQEVGFSGANVLTF. The CDR3 DNA follows: TGCGCCAGCAGCCAAGAGGTGGGTTTCTCTGGGGCCAACGTCCTGACTTTC. The chain carries TRBV4-1 and TRBJ2-6; D gene unclear. The CDR3 extends over 17 amino acids. Germline CDR1 is MGHRA and CDR2 is YSYEKL. The germline V and J ends were trimmed by 0 bases and 0 bases, with 9 bases remaining between them.

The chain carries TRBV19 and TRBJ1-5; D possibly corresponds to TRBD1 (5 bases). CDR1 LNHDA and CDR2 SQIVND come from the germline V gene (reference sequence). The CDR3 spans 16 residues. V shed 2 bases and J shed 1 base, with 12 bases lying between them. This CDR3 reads CASSIWAGTSNQPQHF. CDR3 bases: TGTGCCAGTAGTATATGGGCAGGGACGAGCAATCAGCCCCAGCATTTT.

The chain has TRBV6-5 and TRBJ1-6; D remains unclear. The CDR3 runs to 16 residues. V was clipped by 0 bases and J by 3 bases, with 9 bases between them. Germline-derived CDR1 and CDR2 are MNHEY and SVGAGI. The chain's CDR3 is CASSYSFNLYNSPLHF. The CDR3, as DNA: TGTGCCAGCAGTTACTCTTTTAATCTCTATAATTCACCCCTCCACTTT.

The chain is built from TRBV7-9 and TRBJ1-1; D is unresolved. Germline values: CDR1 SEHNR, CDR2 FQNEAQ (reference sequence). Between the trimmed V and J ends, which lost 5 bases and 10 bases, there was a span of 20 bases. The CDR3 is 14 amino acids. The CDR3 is CASSHAPDTSGAFF. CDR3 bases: TGTGCCAGCAGCCACGCCCCAGATACGTCGGGAGCTTTCTTT. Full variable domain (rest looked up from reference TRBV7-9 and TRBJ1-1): DTGVSQNPRHKITKRGQNVTFRCDPISEHNRLYWYRQTLGQGPEFLTYFQNEAQLEKSRLLSDRFSAERPKGSFSTLEIQRTEQGDSAMYLCASSHAPDTSGAFFGQGTRLTVV.

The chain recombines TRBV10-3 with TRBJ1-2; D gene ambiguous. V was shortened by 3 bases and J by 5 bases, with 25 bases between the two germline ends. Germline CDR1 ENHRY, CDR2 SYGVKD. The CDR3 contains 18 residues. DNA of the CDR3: TGTGCCATCAGTGAATATACAGTCTCCAGAGGCTCAAAATATGGCTACACCTTC. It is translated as CAISEYTVSRGSKYGYTF.